This TCR beta chain was sequenced for a study of blood T cell repertoires in COVID-19. Data came from immunoSEQ multiplex PCR; TCRdb stores just in-frame clones and leaves some out. The table has about 250,000 clones, more than 75% seen once. The origin of this receptor is an older woman who had recovered from COVID-19. The material sequenced was peripheral blood.

The CDR3 loop reads CASSSLGWTGRGDTEAFF. The CDR3 DNA is TGTGCCAGCAGTTCCTTAGGATGGACAGGAAGGGGGGACACTGAAGCTTTCTTT. The chain has TRBV27 and TRBJ1-1; TRBD1 matches 7 bases. CDR3 size: 18 residues. CDR1 and CDR2 from the germline V gene are MNHEY and SMNVEV (reference sequence). Trimming at V came to 4 bases and at J to 3 bases, leaving 17 bases not matched to a gene.